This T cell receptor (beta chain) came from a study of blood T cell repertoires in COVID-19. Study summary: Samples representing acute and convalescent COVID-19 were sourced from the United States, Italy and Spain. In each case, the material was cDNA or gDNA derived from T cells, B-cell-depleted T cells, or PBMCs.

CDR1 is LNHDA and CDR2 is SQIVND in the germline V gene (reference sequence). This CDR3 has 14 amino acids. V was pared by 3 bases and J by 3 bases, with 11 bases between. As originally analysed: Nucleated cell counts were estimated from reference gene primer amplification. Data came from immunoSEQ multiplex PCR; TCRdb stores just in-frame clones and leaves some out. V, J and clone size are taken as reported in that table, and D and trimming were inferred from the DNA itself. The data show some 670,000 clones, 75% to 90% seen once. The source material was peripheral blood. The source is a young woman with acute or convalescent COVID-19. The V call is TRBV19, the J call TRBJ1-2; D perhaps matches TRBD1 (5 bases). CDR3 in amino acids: CASSMITGDYGYTF. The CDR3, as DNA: TGTGCCAGTAGTATGATAACGGGGGACTATGGCTACACCTTC.